This is a list of T cell receptor beta chains from one sample in a study of cytomegalovirus exposure and HLA in healthy donors. TCRdb keeps only in-frame clones here, not all; method: immunoSEQ multiplex PCR. This sample yields 100,000 to 150,000 clones, of which roughly 80% are seen a single time; 2.5% to 3.5% belongs to the top ten. The sequenced material came from PBMCs. The receptors shown here come from a woman between 50 and 59 years old in good health and CMV-seronegative. The CDR3 runs from the conserved cysteine through the conserved F or W. Each record gives: V gene, J gene, clone size, D gene, CDR3 protein, CDR3 DNA. The D gene is left open where the match is weak. Expanded clones get a size class; other rows say once, few or many, or leave the size out.

V: TRBV28
J: TRBJ1-1
size: .
D: .
CDR3: CASREDTEAFF
DNA: TGTGCCAGCAGGGAGGACACTGAAGCTTTCTTT

V: TRBV29-1
J: TRBJ1-2
size: .
D: .
CDR3: CSSRWERIGGHYGYTF
DNA: TGCAGCTCAAGATGGGAGCGTATTGGAGGTCACTATGGCTACACCTTC

V: TRBV11-2
J: TRBJ2-5
size: .
D: .
CDR3: CASRRPGNAQETQYF
DNA: TGTGCCAGCAGACGTCCCGGGAACGCACAAGAGACCCAGTACTTC

V: TRBV28
J: TRBJ2-1
size: .
D: .
CDR3: CASRGPLSYNEQFF
DNA: TGTGCCAGCAGGGGGCCCCTCTCCTACAATGAGCAGTTCTTC

V: TRBV2
J: TRBJ2-5
size: .
D: TRBD2
CDR3: CARTLAGETQYF
DNA: TGTGCCAGGACACTAGCGGGAGAGACCCAGTACTTC

V: TRBV7-7
J: TRBJ2-5
size: .
D: TRBD2
CDR3: CASSLAAGGQETQYF
DNA: TGTGCCAGCAGCTTAGCAGCGGGAGGGCAAGAGACCCAGTACTTC

V: TRBV9
J: TRBJ2-7
size: .
D: .
CDR3: CASSVETGYEQYF
DNA: TGTGCCAGCAGCGTAGAGACAGGCTACGAGCAGTACTTC

V: TRBV30
J: TRBJ2-2
size: .
D: TRBD2
CDR3: CAWTSGTRELFF
DNA: TGTGCCTGGACTAGCGGGACAAGGGAGCTGTTTTTT

V: TRBV7-9
J: TRBJ1-4
size: .
D: TRBD1
CDR3: CSSSSNAGTGTEKLFF
DNA: TGTTCCAGCAGCTCAAATGCCGGGACAGGGACTGAAAAACTGTTTTTT

V: TRBV21-1
J: TRBJ2-1
size: .
D: .
CDR3: CASSKRTSSNNEQFF
DNA: TGTGCCAGCAGCAAACGGACTAGCAGTAACAATGAGCAGTTCTTC

V: TRBV30
J: TRBJ1-6
size: few
D: .
CDR3: CAWSPGSSPLHF
DNA: TGTGCCTGGAGTCCTGGCTCTTCACCCCTCCACTTT

V: TRBV7-2
J: TRBJ1-2
size: .
D: .
CDR3: CASSSEPGAHYGYTF
DNA: TGTGCCAGCAGCTCAGAACCAGGGGCCCACTATGGCTACACCTTC

V: TRBV29-1
J: TRBJ1-2
size: .
D: .
CDR3: CSAAGGENYGYTF
DNA: TGCAGCGCTGCGGGGGGTGAAAACTATGGCTACACCTTC

V: TRBV10-1
J: TRBJ1-5
size: .
D: .
CDR3: CASSVTGARYSNQPQHF
DNA: TGCGCCAGCAGTGTTACAGGAGCTCGGTATAGCAATCAGCCCCAGCATTTT

V: TRBV7-2
J: TRBJ2-1
size: .
D: .
CDR3: CASSDRYEQFF
DNA: TGTGCCAGCAGCGACAGATACGAGCAGTTCTTC

V: TRBV4-2
J: TRBJ2-5
size: .
D: TRBD1
CDR3: CASSQTDRAQETQYF
DNA: TGTGCCAGCAGCCAAACGGACAGGGCCCAAGAGACCCAGTACTTC

V: TRBV28
J: TRBJ1-3
size: .
D: .
CDR3: CASSQSVVLGNTIYF
DNA: TGTGCCAGCAGTCAAAGTGTAGTTCTTGGAAACACCATATATTTT

V: TRBV28
J: TRBJ2-7
size: .
D: .
CDR3: CASIGAGFYEQYF
DNA: TGTGCCAGCATTGGGGCCGGTTTCTACGAGCAGTACTTC

V: TRBV28
J: TRBJ1-6
size: .
D: .
CDR3: CASSLLNGPNSPLHF
DNA: TGTGCCAGCAGTTTATTGAATGGGCCTAATTCACCCCTCCACTTT

V: TRBV2
J: TRBJ2-1
size: .
D: TRBD2
CDR3: CATVTRGGQGNEQFF
DNA: TGTGCCACCGTGACTCGGGGGGGCCAAGGCAATGAGCAGTTCTTC

V: TRBV27
J: TRBJ1-2
size: .
D: .
CDR3: CASRGAPYGYTF
DNA: TGTGCCAGCAGAGGGGCCCCCTATGGCTACACCTTC

V: TRBV5-1
J: TRBJ2-5
size: .
D: .
CDR3: CASSYRDSERETQYF
DNA: TGCGCCAGCAGCTACCGTGATAGCGAAAGGGAGACCCAGTACTTC

V: TRBV10-3
J: TRBJ2-2
size: once
D: .
CDR3: CAISLSGELFF
DNA: TGTGCCATCAGTCTTAGCGGGGAGCTGTTTTTT

V: TRBV4-3
J: TRBJ2-3
size: .
D: TRBD2
CDR3: CASSQDKREGSNTQYF
DNA: TGCGCCAGCAGCCAAGATAAGCGGGAGGGATCCAATACGCAGTATTTT

V: TRBV30
J: TRBJ2-2
size: .
D: TRBD2
CDR3: CVGRGLTFNTGELFF
DNA: TGTGTCGGTCGGGGACTAACGTTTAACACCGGGGAGCTGTTTTTT

V: TRBV11-3
J: TRBJ1-3
size: .
D: TRBD1
CDR3: CASSSGTEGSGNTIYF
DNA: TGTGCCAGCAGCTCCGGGACAGAGGGCTCTGGAAACACCATATATTTT

V: TRBV5-1
J: TRBJ2-3
size: .
D: TRBD2
CDR3: CASSAGLAGKIDTQYF
DNA: TGCGCCAGCAGCGCCGGTCTAGCGGGGAAAATAGATACGCAGTATTTT

V: TRBV25-1
J: TRBJ1-1
size: .
D: TRBD1
CDR3: CASSQLEGALGNTEAFF
DNA: TGTGCCAGCAGTCAGTTAGAGGGGGCCCTCGGGAACACTGAAGCTTTCTTT

V: TRBV30
J: TRBJ2-5
size: few
D: TRBD2
CDR3: CAWRREGPQYF
DNA: TGTGCCTGGAGGAGGGAGGGCCCTCAGTACTTC

V: TRBV29-1
J: TRBJ2-5
size: .
D: .
CDR3: CSVEDLPGQETQYF
DNA: TGCAGCGTTGAAGATCTGCCAGGACAAGAGACCCAGTACTTC

V: TRBV4-3
J: TRBJ2-5
size: .
D: TRBD1
CDR3: CASSQLIDLGQGETQYF
DNA: TGCGCCAGCAGCCAACTTATCGACTTGGGACAGGGAGAGACCCAGTACTTC

V: TRBV19
J: TRBJ2-7
size: .
D: .
CDR3: CASSNSGGAYEQYF
DNA: TGTGCCAGTAGTAATAGCGGAGGGGCCTACGAGCAGTACTTC

V: TRBV11-3
J: TRBJ2-2
size: .
D: .
CDR3: CASSPPQNTGELFF
DNA: TGTGCCAGCAGCCCCCCACAGAACACCGGGGAGCTGTTTTTT

V: TRBV11-2
J: TRBJ1-4
size: once
D: .
CDR3: CASSLQDPLEKLFF
DNA: TGTGCCAGCAGCTTACAGGATCCCCTGGAAAAACTGTTTTTT

V: TRBV19
J: TRBJ2-7
size: .
D: TRBD1
CDR3: CATAGTGAHEQYF
DNA: TGTGCCACCGCCGGGACAGGGGCCCACGAGCAGTACTTC

V: TRBV11-2
J: TRBJ1-1
size: few
D: .
CDR3: CASSLEEGGTEAFF
DNA: TGTGCCAGCAGCTTAGAGGAAGGGGGAACTGAAGCTTTCTTT

V: TRBV7-3
J: TRBJ2-1
size: .
D: TRBD2
CDR3: CASSFGTSGRNEQFF
DNA: TGTGCCAGCAGCTTCGGGACTAGCGGGAGGAATGAGCAGTTCTTC

V: TRBV2
J: TRBJ2-7
size: .
D: .
CDR3: CASSAGGYYEQYF
DNA: TGTGCCAGCAGCGCAGGAGGTTATTACGAGCAGTACTTC

V: TRBV9
J: TRBJ2-7
size: .
D: .
CDR3: CASSVDSGTYEQYF
DNA: TGTGCCAGCAGCGTAGACTCAGGAACCTACGAGCAGTACTTC

V: TRBV28
J: TRBJ2-7
size: .
D: .
CDR3: CASNPGFIGEQYF
DNA: TGTGCCAGCAACCCAGGGTTTATAGGCGAGCAGTACTTC

V: TRBV6-5
J: TRBJ2-7
size: .
D: TRBD1
CDR3: CASSLDRTSYEQYF
DNA: TGTGCCAGCAGCTTGGACAGGACTTCCTACGAGCAGTACTTC

V: TRBV7-6
J: TRBJ2-7
size: .
D: .
CDR3: CASSLVVYHEQYF
DNA: TGTGCCAGCAGCTTAGTAGTTTACCACGAGCAGTACTTC

V: TRBV9
J: TRBJ2-7
size: few
D: .
CDR3: CASSVQIYEQYF
DNA: TGTGCCAGCAGCGTTCAGATTTACGAGCAGTACTTC

V: TRBV6-4
J: TRBJ1-4
size: .
D: .
CDR3: CATPRGASTSEKLFF
DNA: TGTGCCACCCCCCGGGGGGCTAGTACTAGTGAAAAACTGTTTTTT

V: TRBV28
J: TRBJ2-1
size: .
D: .
CDR3: CASSLLSGTGNEQFF
DNA: TGTGCCAGCAGTTTGCTGTCGGGTACGGGGAATGAGCAGTTCTTC

V: TRBV6-5
J: TRBJ2-3
size: few
D: TRBD1
CDR3: CASSYTGEDTQYF
DNA: TGTGCCAGCAGTTATACAGGGGAGGATACGCAGTATTTT

V: TRBV4-1
J: TRBJ2-7
size: few
D: .
CDR3: CASSQEIRDYEQYF
DNA: TGCGCCAGCAGCCAAGAGATCCGGGACTACGAGCAGTACTTC

V: TRBV28
J: TRBJ1-1
size: few
D: .
CDR3: CASRSPVDTEAFF
DNA: TGTGCCAGCAGATCACCGGTGGACACTGAAGCTTTCTTT

V: TRBV28
J: TRBJ1-5
size: .
D: .
CDR3: CASSLASGNQPQHF
DNA: TGTGCCAGCAGTCTGGCTTCAGGGAATCAGCCCCAGCATTTT

V: TRBV4-1
J: TRBJ1-1
size: few
D: .
CDR3: CASSQAAVGADTEAFF
DNA: TGCGCCAGCAGCCAAGCGGCGGTGGGGGCGGACACTGAAGCTTTCTTT

V: TRBV7-9
J: TRBJ2-2
size: few
D: TRBD2
CDR3: CSSSLGIAGSNTGELFF
DNA: TGTTCCAGCAGCTTAGGGATAGCGGGATCTAACACCGGGGAGCTGTTTTTT

V: TRBV29-1
J: TRBJ2-3
size: .
D: .
CDR3: CSVGRKLTDTQYF
DNA: TGCAGCGTTGGCAGGAAGCTCACAGATACGCAGTATTTT

V: TRBV28
J: TRBJ1-1
size: .
D: .
CDR3: CASSGGVVDTEAFF
DNA: TGTGCCAGCAGTGGCGGGGTGGTGGACACTGAAGCTTTCTTT

V: TRBV5-1
J: TRBJ2-2
size: .
D: .
CDR3: CASSSRRDTSNTGELFF
DNA: TGCGCCAGCAGCTCCCGCCGGGACACCTCGAACACCGGGGAGCTGTTTTTT

V: TRBV9
J: TRBJ2-5
size: .
D: .
CDR3: CASSVAPDQETQYF
DNA: TGTGCCAGCAGCGTAGCTCCAGACCAAGAGACCCAGTACTTC